The clone carrying this T cell receptor (beta chain) was seen a handful of times. Its antigen is unidentified. TCRdb itself ran the RT-PCR reads through MiXCR, one entry per CDR3 protein. The data show approximately 730,000 distinct CDR3 sequences, with approximately 15% seen just once and 6.5% to 8.5% held by the top ten. These data come from a study of response to subunit inactivated influenza vaccine. The study, taken as a whole, reports: Few additional T cells are recruited per seasonal influenza vaccination, authors suggested.

V dropped 7 bases and J dropped 5; count of bases not matched to a gene: 11. The CDR3 is 15 residues long. Germline loops: CDR1 MDHEN, CDR2 SYDVKM. The material was PBMCs from blood, obtained 14 to 15 days before vaccination. This chain uses TRBV28 with TRBJ2-5; 9 bases line up with TRBD2. This sequence originates from a man between 45 and 60 years old who received an inactivated influenza vaccine. The CDR3 DNA follows: TGTGCCAGCACTAAGAGTAGCGGGAGCTGGGAGACCCAGTACTTC. It codes for CASTKSSGSWETQYF.